This T cell receptor beta chain was observed in a study of T cell clusters in autoimmune cytopenias. Study context: TRB sequencing had a median about 50,000 reads and roughly 2,400 distinct clonotypes per sample. Findings and limits, study-wide: No experiment has yet validated the function of the T cell clusters defined in silico.

Germline CDR1 reads LGHNA; CDR2 reads YSLEER. The CDR3 totals 14 residues. TRB was amplified by touch-down multiplex PCR, primer pools A and B combined. Reprocessing the multiplex PCR reads, TCRdb reports a single entry for every CDR3 protein and omits DNA. The sample table sets out about 12,000 distinct CDR3 sequences. A remark on this clonotype: What it binds is not known.

TRB was amplified from approximately 250 ng of peripheral blood genomic DNA per sample. The sample was also reused in another study, on T cell repertoires in aging, cancer and after chemotherapy. This second study notes: These repertoire data do not allow conclusions about immunological memory after chemotherapy.

The source is a human donor in good health. The sequenced material came from peripheral blood. This sequence joins TRBV4-3 and TRBJ1-2. The CDR3 spells CASSQGSGSYGYTF.